Listed here are 10 T cell receptor beta chains from one sample, sequenced in a study of blood T cell repertoires in COVID-19. Clones were sequenced by immunoSEQ multiplex PCR, and TCRdb holds only the in-frame ones, with some missing. This sample has roughly 250,000 clones, with about 86% found just once. Input material: peripheral blood. These receptors originate from a woman aged 25 to 39 with COVID-19, enrolled during active disease.

The chain is built from TRBV3-1 (or the pseudogene TRBV3-2) and TRBJ1-4; D remains ambiguous. Germline V CDR1 and CDR2: LGHDT, YNNKEL (reference sequence). Trimming left V 6 bases short and J 5 bases short, with 16 bases between. The CDR3 spans 15 residues. CDR3 amino acids: CASSRLQRANEKLFF. In nucleotides, the CDR3 is TGTGCCAGCAGTCGCCTCCAGAGGGCAAATGAAAAACTGTTTTTT.

The chain is built from TRBV7-9 and TRBJ2-7; D uncertain. Per germline, CDR1 SEHNR and CDR2 FQNEAQ (reference sequence). The CDR3 totals 14 residues. Trimming stripped 4 bases from V and 5 bases from J, with 15 bases between. CDR3 bases: TGTGCCAGCAGCTCCTCGCCCCGGGTCCACGAGCAGTACTTC. Protein sequence: CASSSSPRVHEQYF.

The chain is built from TRBV5-6 and TRBJ2-5; perhaps TRBD2 as D (5 bases). Between the trimmed V and J ends, which lost 1 base and 2 bases, there was a span of 18 bases. CDR3 size: 17 residues. From germline, CDR1 is SGHDT and CDR2 YYEEEE. CDR3 amino acids: CASSLKNPPGLQETQYF. CDR3 coding DNA: TGTGCCAGCAGCTTGAAGAACCCCCCTGGACTGCAAGAGACCCAGTACTTC.

This chain uses TRBV5-1 with TRBJ2-7; the D gene is possibly TRBD1 (5 bases). The CDR3 is 15 residues long. Germline V lookup: CDR1 SGHRS, CDR2 YFSETQ. Deletions cut 2 bases from V and 1 base from J, with 13 bases between. For the CDR3, the DNA is TGCGCCAGCAGCTTTTTCGCGGACACGTCCTACGAGCAGTACTTC. It specifies CASSFFADTSYEQYF. Complete variable domain (other parts from reference TRBV5-1 and TRBJ2-7): KAGVTQTPRYLIKTRGQQVTLSCSPISGHRSVSWYQQTPGQGLQFLFEYFSETQRNKGNFPGRFSGRQFSNSRSEMNVSTLELGDSALYLCASSFFADTSYEQYFGPGTRLTVT.

The rearrangement links TRBV28 to TRBJ1-2; no clear D gene. CDR1 MDHEN and CDR2 SYDVKM come from the germline V gene. CDR3 size: 12 residues. V lost 7 bases and J 7 bases, leaving 13 bases between the germline ends. CDR3 DNA sequence: TGTGCCAGCACCCTCGGAGGGTTTGGCTACACCTTC. Its protein product is CASTLGGFGYTF.

Only one count was recorded for this clone. This rearrangement joins TRBV6-2 or TRBV6-3 to TRBJ2-7, with D hard to call. This CDR3 contains 12 residues. CDR1 is MNHEY, CDR2 SVGEGT, per germline. V was trimmed by 6 bases and J by 3 bases, leaving 9 bases between them. This chain's CDR3 is CASSDGYYEQYF. The CDR3 region has the DNA TGTGCCAGCAGCGACGGGTACTACGAGCAGTACTTC.

V gene TRBV4-1 combines with J gene TRBJ2-7; D possibly corresponds to TRBD2 (5 bases). The V end lost 0 bases, the J end lost 1 base, and 13 bases lay between the germline ends. Germline CDR1 is MGHRA and CDR2 is YSYEKL. The CDR3 contains 16 residues. The CDR3 DNA follows: TGCGCCAGCAGCCAAGAGATGAGGGAAGGGTCCTACGAGCAGTACTTC. Residues: CASSQEMREGSYEQYF.

The rearrangement uses TRBV5-4 and TRBJ2-5; 10 bases agree with TRBD1. The CDR3 extends over 14 amino acids. Unmatched junction bases numbered 3, after V lost 3 bases and J lost 4 bases. Germline V gene data show CDR1 as SGHNT and CDR2 as YYREEE (reference sequence). CDR3: CASSSRDRGETQYF. DNA for the CDR3: TGTGCCAGCAGCTCCCGGGACAGGGGAGAGACCCAGTACTTC.

Only one count was recorded for this clone. The V call is TRBV19, the J call TRBJ2-3, with 8 positions matching TRBD2. The length of the CDR3 is 17 residues. CDR1 LNHDA and CDR2 SQIVND come from the germline V gene (reference sequence). The J segment lost 4 bases and the V segment lost 4 bases, leaving 13 bases of the junction unmatched. The CDR3 nucleotides read TGTGCCAGTAGTACGCTGATCGGGTCGGGGGGGCCAGATACGCAGTATTTT. It translates to CASSTLIGSGGPDTQYF. Based on the CDR3 plus reference TRBV19 and TRBJ2-3, the full variable domain is DGGITQSPKYLFRKEGQNVTLSCEQNLNHDAMYWYRQDPGQGLRLIYYSQIVNDFQKGDIAEGYSVSREKKESFPLTVTSAQKNPTAFYLCASSTLIGSGGPDTQYFGPGTRLTVL.

This rearrangement joins TRBV5-1 to TRBJ2-7; 7 nucleotides match TRBD1. This CDR3 spans 16 amino acids. Germline loops: CDR1 SGHRS, CDR2 YFSETQ. After removal of 0 bases from V and 2 bases from J, the junction contained 8 bases not matched to a gene. CDR3 in DNA: TGCGCCAGCAGCTTGGCCCAACAGGGGATACCCTACGAGCAGTACTTC. It yields the protein CASSLAQQGIPYEQYF.